The clone carrying this TCR beta chain has a count of ten or more. What it binds is unknown. This entry is derived from a study of breast tumors, draining lymph nodes, adjacent tissues. The CDR3 extends over 15 amino acids. The V end lost 8 bases, the J end lost 1 base, and 19 bases lay between the germline ends. The germline V gene has CDR1 SQVTM and CDR2 ANQGSEA. TCRdb re-called the multiplex PCR reads through MiXCR, storing one row per CDR3 protein. The sample has about 24,000 distinct CDR3 sequences, 68% seen once. General study results and limits: Compared with lymph nodes, tumors were less diverse; compared with nontumor tissue, more.

Material for sequencing was tumor-adjacent breast tissue. The gene calls are TRBV29-1 and TRBJ2-3; a possible D gene is TRBD2 (6 bases). This TCR was recovered from a female donor with breast cancer. Some clones in this sample may be carry-over from other donors' samples. CDR3 in DNA: TGCAGCACTAGGGACTCCTTTTATGGCACAGATACGCAGTATTTT. It codes for CSTRDSFYGTDTQYF.